The T cell receptor beta chain described here comes from a study of blood T cell repertoires in COVID-19. In regard to this clone: Other DNA sequences from this sample encode an identical CDR3 as well.

The protocol was immunoSEQ multiplex PCR, while the TCRdb copy is restricted to in-frame clones and leaves out a portion. Here the sample spans roughly 400,000 clones, 88% being singletons. This sequence was found in a woman aged 18 to 35 who had been exposed to COVID-19. Sequences were obtained from PBMCs or T cells enriched from blood (not recorded which).

The chain's CDR3 is CASSPSYEQYF. In nucleotides, the CDR3 is TGTGCCAGCAGTCCCAGCTACGAGCAGTACTTC. The chain recombines TRBV12-3 or TRBV12-4 with TRBJ2-7; D not resolved. Deletions cut 5 bases from V and 3 bases from J, with 5 bases between. The length of the CDR3 is 11 residues.